This T cell receptor beta chain was sequenced during a study of tumor and adjacent non-tumor tissue in lung cancer listed by TCRdb under 2018. Regarding the study in general: Patients with adenocarcinoma (about 12), squamous cell carcinoma (2) and small cell lung cancer (1) were included in the cohort. Ages among the roughly 15 patients ranged from about 31 to 85 years, there were roughly 10 men and 5 women, and disease was at TNM stage I to III. Under 35 paired specimens, one tumor and one normal lung sample per patient, were profiled by TCRbeta CDR3 sequencing. In total, sequencing yielded under 150 million productive TCRbeta reads, which works out to an average of approximately 4 million reads per sample. The study compared bulk TCRbeta repertoires from lung tumor tissue and matched distant non-tumor lung tissue of over 13 lung cancer patients.

The CDR3 numbers 15 residues from cysteine through phenylalanine. The DNA shown is the 45-base CDR3, in frame from base 1. Taken from the germline V gene, the CDR1 and CDR2 loops are SGHDN and FVKESK. V loses 1 base, J loses 5 bases, and the germline ends lie 14 bases apart. Libraries were built with multiplex PCR. The run used an Illumina HiSeq 2500. TCRbeta libraries were constructed through three rounds of nested PCR with primers (Table S4) according to protocols modified from ARM-PCR. Before sequencing, PCR products of 200-500 bp were cut from the gel and purified using the QIAquick gel extraction kit. On the authors' methods: Trimmomatic was used to clean the reads, FLASH merged the cleaned reads into complete CDR3 sequences, and MiTCR assigned the sequences to V(D)J germline segments. Clonal diversity was computed as the inverse Simpson's index with VDJtools. In-frame sequences without a premature stop codon were defined as productive reads. TCRdb passed the public sequencing reads through fastp at Q25 and MiXCR, retaining productive beta sequences. Records with the same CDR3 protein are collapsed into one entry carrying the most frequent genes and DNA. TCRdb assigned the V and J calls; the authors' analysis was not used. This sample gives 75,000 to 100,000 distinct CDR3 sequences in total; about 67% of them show up just once. Around 18% of the sample lies in the top ten.

Here is what the overall study found, with its caveats: The top 100 clones made up a significantly larger cumulative share of the repertoire in normal lung than in tumor tissue. TCR diversity was significantly higher in younger patients, and greater tumor TCR diversity was associated with shorter overall survival and shorter disease-free survival. Because peripheral blood was not sequenced, the blood TCRbeta repertoires of the lung cancer patients in the study went unexamined. The sequencing platform is not named in the methods, and unique molecular identifiers are not mentioned. TCR diversity (inverse Simpson) was significantly higher in tumor than in normal lung tissue (roughly 390 vs 170, P = 0.0075, Mann-Whitney U test). The cohort had only 15 or so patients, and the authors noted that larger samples and more detailed clinical data are needed.

Bulk unsorted tissue served as the source for RNA extraction, and RNA quality was assessed using a NanoDrop ND-1000 and an Agilent 2100. The donors were newly diagnosed lung cancer patients admitted for thoracic surgery in China from August to November 2014 who had not received prior chemotherapy. Patients with previous radiotherapy or chemotherapy, or with another concurrent cancer, were excluded from the study. Pieces of surgical tissue measuring about 1-2.2 cm3 were kept in RNAlater solution and stored at -80 degrees C until use. In regard to this clonotype: No cognate antigen has been identified for it. No much larger clonotype is one base removed from it; base qualities were not supplied.

The receptor comes from a man between 60 and 75 years old with non-small cell lung cancer. The sequenced sample consisted of lung tumor tissue. The rearrangement combines TRBV14 with TRBJ2-5, with the D gene possibly TRBD1 or TRBD2, each one fitting 6 bases. The DNA sequence is TGTGCCAGCAGCCAAGGCGGGACATGTTCTGAGACCCAGTACTTC. Its product reads: CASSQGGTCSETQYF.